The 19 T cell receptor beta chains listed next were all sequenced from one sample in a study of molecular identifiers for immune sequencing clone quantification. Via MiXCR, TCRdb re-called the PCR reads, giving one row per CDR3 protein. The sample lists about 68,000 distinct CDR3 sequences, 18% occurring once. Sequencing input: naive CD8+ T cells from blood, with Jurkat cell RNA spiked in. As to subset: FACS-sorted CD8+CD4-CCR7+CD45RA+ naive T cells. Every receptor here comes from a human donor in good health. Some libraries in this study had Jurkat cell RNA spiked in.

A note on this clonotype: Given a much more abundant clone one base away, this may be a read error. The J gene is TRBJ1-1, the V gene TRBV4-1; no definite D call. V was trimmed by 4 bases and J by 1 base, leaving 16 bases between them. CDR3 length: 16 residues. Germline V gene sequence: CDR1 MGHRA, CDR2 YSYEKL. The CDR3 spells CASSPSPGIPNTEAFF. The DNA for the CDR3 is TGCGCCAGCAGCCCGAGCCCGGGAATCCCGAACACTGAAGCTTTCTTT.

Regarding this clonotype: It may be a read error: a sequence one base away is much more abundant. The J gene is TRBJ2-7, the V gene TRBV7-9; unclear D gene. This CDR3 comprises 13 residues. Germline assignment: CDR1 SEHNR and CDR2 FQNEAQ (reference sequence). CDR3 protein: CASSPGPRYEQCF. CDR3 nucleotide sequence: TGTGCCAGCAGCCCTGGGCCCCGCTACGAGCAGTGCTTC.

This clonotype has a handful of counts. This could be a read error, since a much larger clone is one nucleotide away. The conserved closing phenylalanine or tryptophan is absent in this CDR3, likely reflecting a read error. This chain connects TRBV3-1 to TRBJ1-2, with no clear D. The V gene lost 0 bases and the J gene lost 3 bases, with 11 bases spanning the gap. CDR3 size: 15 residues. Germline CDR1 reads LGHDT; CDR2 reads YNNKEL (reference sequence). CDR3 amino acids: CASSQESEGYYGYTL. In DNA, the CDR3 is TGTGCCAGCAGCCAAGAATCGGAAGGATACTATGGCTACACCCTC.

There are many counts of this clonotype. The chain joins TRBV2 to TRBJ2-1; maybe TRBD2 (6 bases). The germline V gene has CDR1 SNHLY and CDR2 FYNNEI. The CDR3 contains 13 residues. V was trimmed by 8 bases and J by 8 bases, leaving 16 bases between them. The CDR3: CASGYGSFDEQFF. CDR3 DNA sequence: TGTGCCAGCGGTTACGGGAGCTTCGATGAGCAGTTCTTC.

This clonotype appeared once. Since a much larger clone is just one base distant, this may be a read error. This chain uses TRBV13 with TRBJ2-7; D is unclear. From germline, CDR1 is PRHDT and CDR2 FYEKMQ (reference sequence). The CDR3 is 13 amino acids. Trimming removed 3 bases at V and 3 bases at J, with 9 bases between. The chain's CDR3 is CASSFGADYEQYF. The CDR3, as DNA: TGTGCCAGCAGCTTCGGCGCTGACTACGAGCAGTACTTC.

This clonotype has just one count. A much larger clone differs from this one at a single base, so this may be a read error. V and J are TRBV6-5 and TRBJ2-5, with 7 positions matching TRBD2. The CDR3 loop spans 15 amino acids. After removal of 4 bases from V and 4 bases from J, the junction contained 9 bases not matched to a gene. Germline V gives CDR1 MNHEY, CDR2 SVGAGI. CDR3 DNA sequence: TGTGCCAGCAGTTCTCTGGGGGGGAGCCGAGAGACCCAGTACTTC. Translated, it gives CASSSLGGSRETQYF.

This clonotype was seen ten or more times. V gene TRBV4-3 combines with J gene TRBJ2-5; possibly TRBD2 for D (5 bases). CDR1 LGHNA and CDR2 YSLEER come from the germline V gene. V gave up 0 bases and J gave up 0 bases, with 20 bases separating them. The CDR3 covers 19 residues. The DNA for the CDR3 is TGCGCCAGCAGCCAAGATTCTCCGCAGGCTAGCCGCTACCAAGAGACCCAGTACTTC. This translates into CASSQDSPQASRYQETQYF.

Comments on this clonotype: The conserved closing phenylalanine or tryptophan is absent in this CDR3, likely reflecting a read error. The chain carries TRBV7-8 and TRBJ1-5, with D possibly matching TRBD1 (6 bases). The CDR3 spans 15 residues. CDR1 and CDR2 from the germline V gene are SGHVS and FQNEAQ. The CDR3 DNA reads TGTGTCAGCAGTCACAGGGACGGCAGCAATCAGCCCCAGCATTCT. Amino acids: CVSSHRDGSNQPQHS.

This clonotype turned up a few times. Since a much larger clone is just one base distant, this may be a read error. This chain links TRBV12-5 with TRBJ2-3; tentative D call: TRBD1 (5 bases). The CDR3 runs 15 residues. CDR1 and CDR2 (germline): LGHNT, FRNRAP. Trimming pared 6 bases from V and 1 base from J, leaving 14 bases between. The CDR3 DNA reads TGTGCTAGTGGCCAGGGCCCAGGCGGCACAGATACGCAGTATTTT. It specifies CASGQGPGGTDTQYF.

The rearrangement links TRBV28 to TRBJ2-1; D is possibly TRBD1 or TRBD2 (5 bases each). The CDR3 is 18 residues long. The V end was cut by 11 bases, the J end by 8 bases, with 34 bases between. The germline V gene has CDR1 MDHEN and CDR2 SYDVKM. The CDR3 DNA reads TGTGCCGGCGGTTTCTACCTGAGCAGTGAGGGGCTTGGCGATGAGCAGTTCTTC. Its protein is CAGGFYLSSEGLGDEQFF. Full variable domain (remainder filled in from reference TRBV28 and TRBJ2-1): DVKVTQSSRYLVKRTGEKVFLECVQDMDHENMFWYRQDPGLGLRLIYFSYDVKMKEKGDIPEGYSVSREKKERFSLILESASTNQTSMYLCAGGFYLSSEGLGDEQFFGPGTRLTVL.

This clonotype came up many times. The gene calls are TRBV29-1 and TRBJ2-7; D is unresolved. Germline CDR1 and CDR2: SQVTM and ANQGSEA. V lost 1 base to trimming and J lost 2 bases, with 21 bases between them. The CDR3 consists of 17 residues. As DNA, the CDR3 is TGCAGCGTTGAAGTGTCAGAAGGAAACTTCATCCCCTACGAGCAGTACTTC. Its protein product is CSVEVSEGNFIPYEQYF.

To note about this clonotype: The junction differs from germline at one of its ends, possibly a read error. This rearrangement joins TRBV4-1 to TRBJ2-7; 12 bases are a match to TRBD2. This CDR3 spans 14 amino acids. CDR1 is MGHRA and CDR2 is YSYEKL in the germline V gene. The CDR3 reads CAGSGLAGPYEQYF. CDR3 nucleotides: TGCGCCGGCAGTGGACTAGCGGGACCCTACGAGCAGTACTTC.

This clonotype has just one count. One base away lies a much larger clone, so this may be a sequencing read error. DNA for the CDR3: TGTGCCTGGAGTGCGGGGGCGGGCAATCAGCCCCAGCATTTT. Amino acid sequence: CAWSAGAGNQPQHF. The chain employs TRBV30 and TRBJ1-5; tentatively, D is TRBD1 (6 bases). Per the germline V gene, CDR1 is GTSNPN and CDR2 is SVGIG (reference sequence). The length of the CDR3 is 14 residues. Trimming cost V 1 base and J 2 bases, with 9 bases left between them.

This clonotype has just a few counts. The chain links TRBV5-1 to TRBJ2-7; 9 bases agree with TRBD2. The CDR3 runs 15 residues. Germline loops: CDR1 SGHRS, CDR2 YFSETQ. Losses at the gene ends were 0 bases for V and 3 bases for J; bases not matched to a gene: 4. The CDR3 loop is CASSLVSGSIYEQYF. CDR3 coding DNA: TGCGCCAGCAGCTTGGTTAGCGGGAGCATCTACGAGCAGTACTTC.

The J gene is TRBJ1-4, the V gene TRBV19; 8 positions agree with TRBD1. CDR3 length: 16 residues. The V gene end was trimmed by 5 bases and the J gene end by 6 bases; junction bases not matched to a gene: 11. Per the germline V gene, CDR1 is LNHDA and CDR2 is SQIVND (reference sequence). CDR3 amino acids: CASSPRETGVDEKLFF. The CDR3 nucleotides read TGTGCCAGTAGTCCCCGAGAGACAGGGGTGGATGAAAAACTGTTTTTT. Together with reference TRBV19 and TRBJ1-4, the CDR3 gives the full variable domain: DGGITQSPKYLFRKEGQNVTLSCEQNLNHDAMYWYRQDPGQGLRLIYYSQIVNDFQKGDIAEGYSVSREKKESFPLTVTSAQKNPTAFYLCASSPRETGVDEKLFFGSGTQLSVL.

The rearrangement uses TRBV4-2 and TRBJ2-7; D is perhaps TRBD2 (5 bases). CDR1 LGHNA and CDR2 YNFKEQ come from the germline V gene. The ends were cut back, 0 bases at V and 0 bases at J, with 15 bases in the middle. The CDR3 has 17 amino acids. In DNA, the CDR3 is TGTGCCAGCAGCCAAGATGGCCTCCTAGCCAGCTCCTACGAGCAGTACTTC. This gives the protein CASSQDGLLASSYEQYF.

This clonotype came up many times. The CDR3 nucleotides are TGTGCCAGCAGATCACAAGCCGAGCGGTGGGCAGGCAATGAGCAGTTCTTC. Residues: CASRSQAERWAGNEQFF. The gene calls are TRBV7-8 and TRBJ2-1; TRBD2 might be the D (5 bases). Trimming pared 6 bases from V and 6 bases from J, leaving 24 bases between. Germline V CDR1 and CDR2: SGHVS, FQNEAQ. The CDR3 consists of 17 residues.

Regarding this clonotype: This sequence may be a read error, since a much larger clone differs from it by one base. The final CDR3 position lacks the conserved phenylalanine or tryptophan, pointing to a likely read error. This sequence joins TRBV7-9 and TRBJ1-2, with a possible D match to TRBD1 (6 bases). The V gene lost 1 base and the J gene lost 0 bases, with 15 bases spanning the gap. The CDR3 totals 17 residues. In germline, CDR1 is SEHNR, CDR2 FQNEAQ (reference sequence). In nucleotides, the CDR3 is TGTGCCAGCAGCTTAGACCCCGGGGGGGGCTCTAACTATGGCTACACCCTC. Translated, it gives CASSLDPGGGSNYGYTL.

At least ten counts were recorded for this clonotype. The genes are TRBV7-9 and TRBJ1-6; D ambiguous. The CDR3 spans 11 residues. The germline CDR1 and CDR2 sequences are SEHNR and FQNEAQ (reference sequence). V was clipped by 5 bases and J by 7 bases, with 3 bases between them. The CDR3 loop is CASSLNSPLHF. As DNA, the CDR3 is TGTGCCAGCAGCCTAAATTCACCCCTCCACTTT.